A single sample is the source of the 3 T cell receptor beta chains below, sequenced in a study of human thymus T cells (dated by TCRdb to about 2020). Receptor amplification or capture employed the immunoSEQ multiplex PCR assay. The source is immuneACCESS, and TCRdb retained only in-frame sequences with V and J called. Part of the clones is not carried over; for the studies checked, unresolved V genes explain less than half of this, and the remainder is unexplained. This sample holds tens of thousands of clones; roughly 94% were observed only once. The ten largest clones add up to about 0.13% of the sample. The sequenced sample was blood. The receptors here all came from a boy under two years old with a congenital heart defect but otherwise immunologically healthy.

The CDR3 sequence is CASSQEIRWTYLLYGYTF. The DNA for the CDR3 is TGCGCCAGCAGCCAAGAAATTAGGTGGACATACTTACTCTATGGCTACACCTTC. The V call is TRBV4-3, the J call TRBJ1-2, with a tentative D call TRBD1 (5 bases). The CDR3 totals 18 residues. Germline loops: CDR1 LGHNA, CDR2 YSLEER. Trimming pared 0 bases from V and 4 bases from J, leaving 21 bases between.

The V call is TRBV29-1, the J call TRBJ1-2, with a possible D match to TRBD1 (5 bases). The germline gives CDR1 SQVTM, CDR2 ANQGSEA. CDR3 length equals 13 residues. V lost 4 bases, J lost 8 bases, and 17 bases lay in between. The CDR3 bases are TGCAGCGTTGTGGGGGACCGCCCCAGGGGCTACACCTTC. Amino acid sequence: CSVVGDRPRGYTF. The complete variable domain, with remaining parts taken from reference TRBV29-1 and TRBJ1-2, reads SAVISQKPSRDICQRGTSLTIQCQVDSQVTMMFWYRQQPGQSLTLIATANQGSEATYESGFVIDKFPISRPNLTFSTLTVSNMSPEDSSIYLCSVVGDRPRGYTFGSGTRLTVV.

This clone was recorded only once. This chain uses TRBV19 with TRBJ2-5; 11 bases align to TRBD1. Germline V gene lookup returns CDR1 LNHDA and CDR2 SQIVND (reference sequence). The CDR3 totals 15 residues. Trimming cost V 4 bases and J 4 bases; bases outside gene matches: 5. The chain's CDR3 is CASSTAGQGVETQYF. The CDR3 DNA is TGTGCCAGTAGTACGGCGGGACAGGGGGTAGAGACCCAGTACTTC. The whole variable domain, remainder taken from reference TRBV19 and TRBJ2-5, is DGGITQSPKYLFRKEGQNVTLSCEQNLNHDAMYWYRQDPGQGLRLIYYSQIVNDFQKGDIAEGYSVSREKKESFPLTVTSAQKNPTAFYLCASSTAGQGVETQYFGPGTRLLVL.